This TCR beta chain was captured by sequencing in a study of blood T cell repertoires in COVID-19. In the study overall: T cells, B-cell-depleted T cells, or PBMCs provided the cDNA or gDNA that served as material.

Losses at the gene ends were 4 bases for V and 4 bases for J; bases not matched to a gene: 9. This CDR3 contains 15 residues. In germline, CDR1 is SGHTA, CDR2 FQGNSA. In the original processing: Reference gene primers were amplified, and this amplification served to estimate nucleated cell counts. Generated by immunoSEQ multiplex PCR, the TCRdb table keeps only in-frame clones and is missing some. V, J and clone size are taken as reported in that table, and D and trimming were inferred from the DNA itself. The table includes about 250,000 clones, approximately 90% detected once. The chain employs TRBV7-2 and TRBJ1-2; TRBD1 matches 7 bases. The receptor was isolated from a man between 18 and 35 years old with active or convalescent COVID-19. The specimen was peripheral blood. The CDR3 DNA sequence: TGTGCCAGCAGCTCCCTCCCAGGGGGTGGCTATGGCTACACCTTC. Translated, it gives CASSSLPGGGYGYTF. Combining the CDR3 with reference TRBV7-2 and TRBJ1-2 gives the whole variable domain GAGVSQSPSNKVTEKGKDVELRCDPISGHTALYWYRQSLGQGLEFLIYFQGNSAPDKSGLPSDRFSAERTGGSVSTLTIQRTQQEDSAVYLCASSSLPGGGYGYTFGSGTRLTVV.